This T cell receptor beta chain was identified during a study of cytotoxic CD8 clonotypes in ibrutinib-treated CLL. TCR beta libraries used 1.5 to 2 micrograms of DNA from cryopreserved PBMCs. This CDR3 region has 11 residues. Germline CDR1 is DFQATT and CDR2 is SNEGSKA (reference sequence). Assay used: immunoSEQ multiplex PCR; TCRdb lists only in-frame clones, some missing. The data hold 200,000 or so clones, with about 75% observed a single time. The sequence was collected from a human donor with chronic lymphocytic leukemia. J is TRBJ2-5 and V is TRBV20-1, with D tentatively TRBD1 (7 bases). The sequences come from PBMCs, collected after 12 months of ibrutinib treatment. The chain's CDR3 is CSLQGRETQYF. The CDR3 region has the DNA TGCAGCTTACAGGGGAGGGAGACCCAGTACTTC.